This T cell receptor (beta chain) emerged from a study of blood T cell repertoires in COVID-19 (dated by TCRdb to 2020 to 2022). Broadly, across the study: Samples covering the acute and convalescent phases of COVID-19 were provided by collaborators in the United States, Italy and Spain. Subjects who had been exposed to COVID-19, were actively infected with it, or had recovered from it provided the deeply sampled blood TCRbeta repertoires that made up the dataset. Samples were obtained from the ongoing ImmuneRACE study (first 160 participants) and from some 1,300 subjects provided by 6 global collaborators. The repertoires were released in a freely available public database meant as a resource for research on the immune response to SARS-CoV-2. Nearly every sample came with metadata listing a de-identified subject ID, COVID-19 status, age in years and sex. The material from the prospective study consisted of cDNA or gDNA derived from T cells, B-cell-depleted T cells, or PBMCs. Where HLA class I and class II types were available, the types were taken from metadata supplied by the sample provider, not from assay-based typing. Summary of the overall study and its limitations: The amount of clinical and demographic metadata varied by source and participant and was provided uncurated.

The immunoSEQ Assay, a bias-controlled multiplex PCR, was used to amplify TCRbeta CDR3 regions from genomic DNA. Concerning the study's data processing: The number of nucleated cells in each sample was estimated from the amplification of reference gene primers within the assay. To quantify the absolute abundance of each unique TCRbeta CDR3 rearrangement, sequence reads were collapsed and filtered. For each sample, productive Simpson clonality was calculated by taking the square root of Simpson's diversity index across productive rearrangements. TCRdb provides this immuneACCESS table in a form limited to in-frame rearrangements. Some clones are lacking; in checked studies, under half of them reflect an unresolved V gene, and why the rest are absent is not known. That table is the source of V, J and clone size, and D and trimming were worked out from the DNA. For this sample there are 45,000 to 55,000 clones; under 85% appear just once. Jointly, the top ten make up 6% to 7.5% of the sample.

The CDR3 spans 14 residues, from the cysteine through the phenylalanine. CDR3 DNA only is kept here, 42 bases in frame from base 1. Unmatched junction bases come to 4, with V trimmed by 6 bases and J by 1 base. Note on this clone: Its cognate antigen has yet to be identified. Per-base quality was not reported, and no clone a single base away is much larger than it.

The collaborating institutions used their own protocols to collect whole blood in K2EDTA tubes. For TCRbeta analysis, collaborators shipped samples in one of three forms: frozen whole blood, isolated PBMCs, or DNA extracted from either of those sample types. This sequence uses TRBV23-1 and TRBJ2-7, with 9 bases in between that match TRBD1. TRBV23-1 is filed as an ORF, its function uncertain. This clonotype originated in a man aged 55 to 70 with active COVID-19. Material for sequencing was peripheral blood. The nucleotides read TGCGCCAGCAGCCGCGGGACAGGGTCCTACGAGCAGTACTTC. The resulting protein is CASSRGTGSYEQYF.